This TCR beta chain is drawn from a study of monozygotic twins with inflammatory bowel disease. Each UMI harboured a 6-nucleotide sample barcode and was appended via template switching. TCRdb reprocessed the 5' RACE reads and keeps a single row for each CDR3 protein, giving no DNA. The table lists some 300,000 distinct CDR3 sequences. The germline gives CDR1 SGHKS, CDR2 YYEKEE (reference sequence). The CDR3 totals 14 residues. Comments on this clonotype: Its antigen is unknown.

Findings and caveats of the study: Healthy co-twins, by inverse Simpson, had higher TCRbeta diversity than their siblings with IBD.

The sequence derives from a human donor with ulcerative colitis or Crohn's disease, or a healthy co-twin of an affected twin (not recorded which). The sequencing input was blood. The chain employs TRBV5-5 and TRBJ2-7; there is no DNA to check the TCRdb D call of TRBD1. CDR3 region: CASSLGTGVLPKYF.